These 28 T cell receptor beta chains were all obtained from the same sample, sequenced in a study of cytomegalovirus exposure and HLA in healthy donors. Measured with immunoSEQ multiplex PCR; TCRdb has only the in-frame clones, and not every one. The data show 250,000 to 300,000 clones, 80% to 90% seen once. The sample consisted of PBMCs. The receptors were sampled from a woman aged 18 to 35 in good health and CMV-seronegative.

V gene TRBV5-1 combines with J gene TRBJ1-4; D gene unclear. This CDR3 has 15 residues. Trimming removed 3 bases at V and 5 bases at J, with 14 bases between. CDR1 and CDR2 from the germline V gene are SGHRS and YFSETQ. CDR3 residues: CASSSPEVHNEKLFF. CDR3 nucleotides: TGCGCCAGCAGCTCCCCGGAGGTGCACAATGAAAAACTGTTTTTT. The full variable domain, its missing parts supplied by reference TRBV5-1 and TRBJ1-4, is KAGVTQTPRYLIKTRGQQVTLSCSPISGHRSVSWYQQTPGQGLQFLFEYFSETQRNKGNFPGRFSGRQFSNSRSEMNVSTLELGDSALYLCASSSPEVHNEKLFFGSGTQLSVL.

The chain recombines TRBV5-1 with TRBJ1-2, with TRBD1 as a possible D gene (6 bases). The CDR3 sequence is 13 residues long. The V end lost 3 bases, the J end lost 8 bases, and 14 bases lay between the germline ends. The germline V gene encodes CDR1 SGHRS and CDR2 YFSETQ. CDR3 sequence: CASSSSGGGGYTF. The CDR3 nucleotides are TGCGCCAGCAGCTCTTCTGGGGGCGGCGGCTACACCTTC.

V usage is TRBV6-1 and J usage is TRBJ2-5; 11 bases are shared with TRBD2. The CDR3 runs 16 residues. CDR1 and CDR2 from the germline V gene are MNHNS and SASEGT. Trimming cost V 4 bases and J 5 bases; bases outside gene matches: 9. CDR3 amino acids: CASSGLAGRVGETQYF. The CDR3 DNA reads TGTGCCAGCAGTGGACTAGCGGGGAGGGTAGGTGAGACCCAGTACTTC.

This clone was seen a few times. The V and J genes are TRBV29-1 and TRBJ1-5; no clear D gene. The germline V and J ends were trimmed by 5 bases and 5 bases, with 16 bases remaining between them. The germline gives CDR1 SQVTM, CDR2 ANQGSEA. This CDR3 has 14 residues. CDR3 residues: CSVKGSGIHQPQHF. The CDR3 bases are TGCAGCGTTAAAGGATCCGGGATCCATCAGCCCCAGCATTTT. Full variable domain (outside the CDR3, taken from reference TRBV29-1 and TRBJ1-5): SAVISQKPSRDICQRGTSLTIQCQVDSQVTMMFWYRQQPGQSLTLIATANQGSEATYESGFVIDKFPISRPNLTFSTLTVSNMSPEDSSIYLCSVKGSGIHQPQHFGDGTRLSIL.

The chain combines TRBV7-2 with TRBJ2-5, with a possible D match to TRBD1 (6 bases). Germline V gene data show CDR1 as SGHTA and CDR2 as FQGNSA. V was cut by 6 bases and J by 2 bases, with 10 bases left in between. There are 13 residues in the CDR3. The CDR3 sequence: CASRRTVQETQYF. The CDR3 DNA sequence: TGTGCCAGCAGACGGACAGTACAAGAGACCCAGTACTTC.

V usage is TRBV29-1 and J usage is TRBJ2-5, with a possible D match to TRBD1 (5 bases). Trimming cost V 8 bases and J 4 bases, with 17 bases left between them. Germline loops: CDR1 SQVTM, CDR2 ANQGSEA. CDR3 length: 13 residues. This CDR3 reads CSIGPGYRETQYF. CDR3 bases: TGCAGCATTGGACCAGGGTATAGAGAGACCCAGTACTTC.

This chain uses TRBV2 with TRBJ2-4; 8 positions agree with TRBD1. This CDR3 has 17 amino acids. The V gene's germline CDR1 is SNHLY and CDR2 FYNNEI. V was pared by 3 bases and J by 6 bases, with 13 bases of the junction left unmatched. The DNA of the CDR3 is TGTGCCAGCAGTGATCAGGGGGCCTCTTTTCCGGGAAACATTCAGTACTTC. Protein sequence: CASSDQGASFPGNIQYF.

A single count supports this clone. This sequence joins TRBV27 and TRBJ2-5; 12 bases map to TRBD2. Trimming took 7 bases from V and 2 from J; bases not matched to a gene: 5. Germline V lookup: CDR1 MNHEY, CDR2 SMNVEV (reference sequence). This CDR3 comprises 15 residues. CDR3 residues: CASTGLAGRQETQYF. The CDR3 coding sequence is TGTGCCAGCACCGGACTAGCGGGGAGACAAGAGACCCAGTACTTC.

V gene TRBV30 combines with J gene TRBJ2-5; 12 bases fit TRBD2. The V gene's germline CDR1 is GTSNPN and CDR2 SVGIG (reference sequence). The CDR3 has 18 amino acids. V dropped 5 bases and J dropped 1; count of bases not matched to a gene: 14. As DNA, the CDR3 is TGTGCCTGGGGTTCGGGGCTAGCGGGAGGGGCAGGCCAAGAGACCCAGTACTTC. It specifies CAWGSGLAGGAGQETQYF. The full variable domain, completed using reference TRBV30 and TRBJ2-5, is SQTIHQWPATLVQPVGSPLSLECTVEGTSNPNLYWYRQAAGRGLQLLFYSVGIGQISSEVPQNLSASRPQDRQFILSSKKLLLSDSGFYLCAWGSGLAGGAGQETQYFGPGTRLLVL.

This clone was found a few times. The rearrangement joins TRBV10-3 to TRBJ1-6; D is unclear. V lost 0 bases and J lost 18, with 15 bases in between. The CDR3 has 13 amino acids. Germline CDR1 ENHRY, CDR2 SYGVKD. The CDR3, as DNA: TGTGCCATCAGTGAGTCGGTCGGGGTCGTACACCACTTT. Translated: CAISESVGVVHHF.

V and J are TRBV4-3 and TRBJ1-5; D may be TRBD1 (5 bases). Germline loops: CDR1 LGHNA, CDR2 YSLEER. V was cut by 0 bases and J by 4 bases, with 13 bases left in between. The CDR3 is 16 amino acids. The CDR3 coding sequence is TGCGCCAGCAGCCAAGATAGGGACTGGGGAAATCAGCCCCAGCATTTT. It is translated as CASSQDRDWGNQPQHF.

The CDR3 DNA is TGTGCCAGCAGTTACCAGGGACTTACAGGATACAATGAGCAGTTCTTC. It specifies CASSYQGLTGYNEQFF. J is TRBJ2-1 and V is TRBV6-5; a weak D match, TRBD2 (6 bases). The germline V gene has CDR1 MNHEY and CDR2 SVGAGI. This CDR3 has 16 residues. The ends were cut back, 2 bases at V and 4 bases at J, with 15 bases in the middle.

The V gene is TRBV6-1, the J gene TRBJ1-3; D remains ambiguous. Looked up from germline, CDR1 is MNHNS and CDR2 is SASEGT. The CDR3 runs to 15 residues. V was pared by 8 bases and J by 2 bases, with 16 bases between. CDR3 in DNA: TGTGCCAGCGTACAACCGGGGTTGACTGGAAACACCATATATTTT. Translation: CASVQPGLTGNTIYF.

This sequence joins TRBV30 and TRBJ2-1; no clear D gene. Between the trimmed V and J ends, which lost 0 bases and 6 bases, there was a span of 9 bases. CDR1 is GTSNPN and CDR2 is SVGIG in the germline V gene (reference sequence). The CDR3 is 13 residues long. The CDR3 loop is CAWSVFWANEQFF. CDR3 sequence (DNA): TGTGCCTGGAGTGTATTCTGGGCCAATGAGCAGTTCTTC.

The DNA of the CDR3 is TGTGCCAGCAACTCTTATGCCGGGACAGGCTATGGCTACACCTTC. Translating gives CASNSYAGTGYGYTF. The rearrangement links TRBV28 to TRBJ1-2; 8 bases map to TRBD1. CDR1 and CDR2 (germline): MDHEN, SYDVKM. This CDR3 spans 15 amino acids. Losses at the gene ends were 7 bases for V and 4 bases for J; bases not matched to a gene: 11.

The chain recombines TRBV5-4 with TRBJ2-5, with 8 bases lining up with TRBD1. This CDR3 is 15 amino acids long. Looked up from germline, CDR1 is SGHNT and CDR2 is YYREEE (reference sequence). J lost 4 bases, V lost 6 bases, and 11 bases had no gene match. CDR3 coding DNA: TGTGCCAGCACTTACGACAGGGGCCTTTTAGAGACCCAGTACTTC. Translation gives CASTYDRGLLETQYF.

The V gene is TRBV27, the J gene TRBJ1-2; 8 nucleotides agree with TRBD1. Trimming removed 3 bases from V and 8 bases from J; junction bases left unmatched: 8. CDR3 length equals 14 residues. Germline lookup yields CDR1 MNHEY and CDR2 SMNVEV (reference sequence). This CDR3 is CASSFLGTGEGYTF. The CDR3 DNA follows: TGTGCCAGCAGTTTCCTTGGGACAGGCGAGGGCTACACCTTC.

The rearrangement joins TRBV20-1 to TRBJ2-5; D is unclear. The CDR3 runs 10 residues. V lost 3 bases to trimming and J lost 5 bases, with 4 bases between them. Germline CDR1 DFQATT, CDR2 SNEGSKA (reference sequence). CDR3 in amino acids: CSASSETQYF. The CDR3 DNA sequence: TGCAGTGCTAGTTCTGAGACCCAGTACTTC.

This clone has more than one count but fewer than ten. The V call is TRBV6-5, the J call TRBJ1-5; D not resolved. The CDR3 is 15 residues long. Germline V gene data show CDR1 as MNHEY and CDR2 as SVGAGI. Trimming shortened V by 6 bases and J by 4 bases, and 16 bases separated the two germline ends. CDR3 residues: CASRGGHSRNQPQHF. The CDR3 DNA reads TGTGCCAGCAGGGGCGGGCATAGCAGGAATCAGCCCCAGCATTTT.

The chain couples TRBV29-1 to TRBJ1-2, with TRBD1 matching over 8 bases. Germline CDR1 is SQVTM and CDR2 is ANQGSEA. The CDR3 is 15 residues long. The V gene end was trimmed by 7 bases and the J gene end by 3 bases; junction bases not matched to a gene: 13. The CDR3, as DNA: TGCAGCGCCCAAAGAGGACAGGGTCACCACTATGGCTACACCTTC. Its protein product is CSAQRGQGHHYGYTF.

The sample holds a few counts of this clone. The chain has TRBV27 and TRBJ1-2, with D possibly being TRBD1 (5 bases). This CDR3 contains 14 residues. Trimming left V 4 bases short and J 0 bases short, with 9 bases between. Germline V gene data show CDR1 as MNHEY and CDR2 as SMNVEV (reference sequence). The CDR3 loop is CASSSRGTNYGYTF. CDR3 bases: TGTGCCAGCAGTTCCCGGGGGACTAACTATGGCTACACCTTC.

The genes are TRBV18 and TRBJ2-1; 7 nucleotides align to TRBD2. After removal of 1 base from V and 0 bases from J, the junction contained 0 bases not matched to a gene. The germline V gene has CDR1 KGHSH and CDR2 LQKENI. This CDR3 is built from 15 residues. CDR3 in DNA: TGTGCCAGCTCACCACTAGCGGGCTCCTACAATGAGCAGTTCTTC. Its protein is CASSPLAGSYNEQFF.

The chain carries TRBV27 and TRBJ1-5; D perhaps matches TRBD1 (6 bases). Germline V CDR1 and CDR2: MNHEY, SMNVEV (reference sequence). This CDR3 has 14 residues. V lost 8 bases to trimming and J lost 0 bases, with 11 bases between them. CDR3 nucleotides: TGTGCCAGCCCGGGACATGTTAGCAATCAGCCCCAGCATTTT. Its protein product is CASPGHVSNQPQHF.

This clone was observed a single time. This chain links TRBV18 with TRBJ2-2; 8 nucleotides align to TRBD1. CDR1 KGHSH and CDR2 LQKENI come from the germline V gene. The junction had 24 bases not matched to a gene; V was cut back by 3 bases and J by 9 bases. CDR3 length: 20 residues. The CDR3 reads CASSPEVMVPGQDVVWELFF. The DNA of the CDR3 is TGTGCCAGCTCACCGGAGGTTATGGTACCGGGACAGGACGTTGTATGGGAGCTGTTTTTT.

The chain couples TRBV12-5 to TRBJ2-1; TRBD2 matches 11 bases. Germline V gives CDR1 LGHNT, CDR2 FRNRAP. There are 18 residues in the CDR3. The junction had 9 bases not matched to a gene; V was cut back by 1 base and J by 4 bases. The DNA of the CDR3 is TGTGCTAGTGGTTTGGACTCTAGGGGACTAGCGGCTTACAATGAGCAGTTCTTC. It translates to CASGLDSRGLAAYNEQFF.

This rearrangement joins TRBV27 to TRBJ2-7, with 7 bases aligning to TRBD1. The germline gives CDR1 MNHEY, CDR2 SMNVEV (reference sequence). V trimming: 3 bases; J trimming: 3 bases; junction bases outside the gene matches: 14. The CDR3 covers 17 residues. The CDR3 DNA reads TGTGCCAGCAGTTTGCACAATTTCGGACAGGCGAGCTACGAGCAGTACTTC. It specifies CASSLHNFGQASYEQYF.

The CDR3 DNA reads as TGTGCCAGCAGCTTCCGGGACAGAAATCAGCCCCAGCATTTT. Translated, it gives CASSFRDRNQPQHF. This chain uses TRBV7-2 with TRBJ1-5, with TRBD1 matching 7 bases. V was clipped by 3 bases and J by 4 bases; unmatched bases: 3. This CDR3 spans 14 amino acids. The germline V gene encodes CDR1 SGHTA and CDR2 FQGNSA.

The chain joins TRBV27 to TRBJ1-2, with D hard to call. Trimming pared 5 bases from V and 2 bases from J, leaving 15 bases between. Per germline, CDR1 MNHEY and CDR2 SMNVEV (reference sequence). The CDR3 extends over 15 amino acids. The CDR3 nucleotides are TGTGCCAGCAGTGGGAGGAACTTCTTAAACTATGGCTACACCTTC. It yields the protein CASSGRNFLNYGYTF.